This T cell receptor (beta chain) was profiled in a study of T cell repertoires in cytomegalovirus infection. For the study at large: Signatures in public TCR beta sequences pointed to both CMV infection and matching HLA type. Whole-study findings and limits: Across the ex vivo response, the dominant clonotypes were HLA-C-restricted CMV-specific TCR beta clonotypes. People with CMV and the relevant HLA were identified by cumulative public TCR beta family frequency.

MiXCR, applied by TCRdb to the reads, yields one record per CDR3 protein. Altogether 110,000 to 150,000 distinct CDR3 sequences are present, 6.5% being singletons, with the ten largest covering 18%. The ends were cut back, 2 bases at V and 13 bases at J, with 15 bases in the middle. The CDR3 runs 14 residues. Germline lookup yields CDR1 SGHTA and CDR2 FQGNSA. This clonotype has a count of ten or more. Its antigen is unknown. Sequences were obtained from PBMCs. The sequence came from a human donor in good health (CMV status not recorded). Some clones in this sample may be carry-over from other donors' samples. The chain combines TRBV7-2 with TRBJ1-6; D remains ambiguous. CDR3 nucleotides: TGTGCCAGCAGCTTACCGGGATCAAAGATCCCCCTCCACTTT. It is translated as CASSLPGSKIPLHF.